This T cell receptor beta chain is drawn from a study of CD8 T cell repertoires and HIV-1 epitope variants. Study in general: Epitopes were three Gag families plus Nef HW9 and YT9.

As for this clone: Its antigen is as yet unknown.

Assay used: immunoSEQ multiplex PCR; TCRdb lists only in-frame clones, some missing. The sample lists some 4,400 clones, 50% to 80% seen once, with 45% to 50% in the top ten. Study results and caveats: Of about 10 antigen-specific beta clonotypes, about six appeared to cross-react with escape variants.

V lost 6 bases, J lost 0 bases, and 5 bases lay in between. The CDR3 consists of 12 residues. From germline, CDR1 is ENHRY and CDR2 SYGVKD. The sample was cultured CD8+ T cells derived from PBMCs. The chain links TRBV10-3 to TRBJ1-1, with D hard to call. The source is a male donor with HIV. This chain's CDR3 is CAIREMNTEAFF. The CDR3 DNA follows: TGTGCCATCAGGGAAATGAACACTGAAGCTTTCTTT.